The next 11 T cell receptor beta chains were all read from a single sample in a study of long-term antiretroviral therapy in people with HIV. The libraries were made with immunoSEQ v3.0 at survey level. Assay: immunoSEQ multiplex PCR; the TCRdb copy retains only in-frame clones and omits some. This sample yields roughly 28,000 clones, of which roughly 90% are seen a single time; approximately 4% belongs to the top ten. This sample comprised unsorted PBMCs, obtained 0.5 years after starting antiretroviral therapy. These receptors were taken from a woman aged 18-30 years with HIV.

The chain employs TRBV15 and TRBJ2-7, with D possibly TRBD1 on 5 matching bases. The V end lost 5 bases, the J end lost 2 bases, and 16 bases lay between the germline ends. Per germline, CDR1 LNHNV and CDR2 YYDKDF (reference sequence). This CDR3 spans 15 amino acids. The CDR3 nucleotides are TGTGCCACCAGCCCCCATATTGGGGCTCCCTACGAGCAGTACTTC. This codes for CATSPHIGAPYEQYF.

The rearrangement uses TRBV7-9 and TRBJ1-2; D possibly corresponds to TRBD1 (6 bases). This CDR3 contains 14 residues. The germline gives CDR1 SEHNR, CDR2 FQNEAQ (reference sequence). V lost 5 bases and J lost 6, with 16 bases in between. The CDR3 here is CASSQVGRTDGYTF. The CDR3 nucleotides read TGTGCCAGCAGCCAGGTCGGCCGGACAGATGGCTACACCTTC.

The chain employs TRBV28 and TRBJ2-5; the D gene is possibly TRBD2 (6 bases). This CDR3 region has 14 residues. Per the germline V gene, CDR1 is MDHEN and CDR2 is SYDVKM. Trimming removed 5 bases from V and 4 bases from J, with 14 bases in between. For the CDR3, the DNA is TGTGCCAGCAGTCTTGGGGGGTCGGGAGAGACCCAGTACTTC. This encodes CASSLGGSGETQYF. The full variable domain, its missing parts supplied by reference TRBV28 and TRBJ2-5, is DVKVTQSSRYLVKRTGEKVFLECVQDMDHENMFWYRQDPGLGLRLIYFSYDVKMKEKGDIPEGYSVSREKKERFSLILESASTNQTSMYLCASSLGGSGETQYFGPGTRLLVL.

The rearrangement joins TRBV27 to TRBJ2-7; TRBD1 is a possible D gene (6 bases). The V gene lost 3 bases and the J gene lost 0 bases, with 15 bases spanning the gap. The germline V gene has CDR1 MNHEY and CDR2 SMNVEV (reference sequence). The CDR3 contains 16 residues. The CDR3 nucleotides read TGTGCCAGCAGTTTCCGTCTACAGGGCAGCTCCTACGAGCAGTACTTC. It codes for CASSFRLQGSSYEQYF.

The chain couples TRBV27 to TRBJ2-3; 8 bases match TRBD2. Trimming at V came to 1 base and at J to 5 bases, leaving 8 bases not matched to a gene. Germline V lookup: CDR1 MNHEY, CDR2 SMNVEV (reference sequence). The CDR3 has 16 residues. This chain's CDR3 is CASSLYTSGSEDTQYF. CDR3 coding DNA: TGTGCCAGCAGTTTATATACGAGCGGGAGTGAAGATACGCAGTATTTT.

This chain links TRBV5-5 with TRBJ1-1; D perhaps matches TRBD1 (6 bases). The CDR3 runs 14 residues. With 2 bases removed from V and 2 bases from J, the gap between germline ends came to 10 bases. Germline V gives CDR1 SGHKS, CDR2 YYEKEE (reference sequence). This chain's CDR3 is CASSFTGHNTEAFF. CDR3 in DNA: TGTGCCAGCAGCTTTACAGGGCACAACACTGAAGCTTTCTTT.

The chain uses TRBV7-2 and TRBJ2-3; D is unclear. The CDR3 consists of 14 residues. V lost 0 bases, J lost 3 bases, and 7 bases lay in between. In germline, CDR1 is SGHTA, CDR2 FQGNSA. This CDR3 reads CASSLAGRTDTQYF. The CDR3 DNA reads TGTGCCAGCAGCTTAGCTGGTCGGACAGATACGCAGTATTTT.

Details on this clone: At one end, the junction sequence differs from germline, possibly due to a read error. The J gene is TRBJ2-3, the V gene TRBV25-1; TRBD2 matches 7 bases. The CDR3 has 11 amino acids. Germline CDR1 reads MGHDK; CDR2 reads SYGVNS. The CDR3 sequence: CASRGLDAQYF. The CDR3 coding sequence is TGTGCCAGCAGAGGACTAGATGCGCAGTATTTT.

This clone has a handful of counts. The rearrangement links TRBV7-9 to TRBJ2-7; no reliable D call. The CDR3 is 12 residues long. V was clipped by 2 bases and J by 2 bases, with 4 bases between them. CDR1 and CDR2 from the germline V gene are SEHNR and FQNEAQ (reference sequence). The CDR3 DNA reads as TGTGCCAGCAGCTTAAGTCCCTACGAGCAGTACTTC. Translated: CASSLSPYEQYF.

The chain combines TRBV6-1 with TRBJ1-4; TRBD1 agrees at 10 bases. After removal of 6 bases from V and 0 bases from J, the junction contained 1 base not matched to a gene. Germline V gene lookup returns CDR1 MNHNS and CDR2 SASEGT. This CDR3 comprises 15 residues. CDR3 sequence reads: CASRGTGATNEKLFF. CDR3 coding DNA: TGTGCCAGCAGGGGGACAGGGGCAACTAATGAAAAACTGTTTTTT.

For the CDR3, the DNA is TGTGCCAGCAGCCCCCCATTTGGGGGGGCAGGGGGCTACACCTTC. This encodes CASSPPFGGAGGYTF. The chain joins TRBV9 to TRBJ1-2, with D maybe TRBD1 (6 bases). V was shortened by 4 bases and J by 8 bases, with 21 bases between the two germline ends. Germline values: CDR1 SGDLS, CDR2 YYNGEE. This CDR3 has 15 amino acids.